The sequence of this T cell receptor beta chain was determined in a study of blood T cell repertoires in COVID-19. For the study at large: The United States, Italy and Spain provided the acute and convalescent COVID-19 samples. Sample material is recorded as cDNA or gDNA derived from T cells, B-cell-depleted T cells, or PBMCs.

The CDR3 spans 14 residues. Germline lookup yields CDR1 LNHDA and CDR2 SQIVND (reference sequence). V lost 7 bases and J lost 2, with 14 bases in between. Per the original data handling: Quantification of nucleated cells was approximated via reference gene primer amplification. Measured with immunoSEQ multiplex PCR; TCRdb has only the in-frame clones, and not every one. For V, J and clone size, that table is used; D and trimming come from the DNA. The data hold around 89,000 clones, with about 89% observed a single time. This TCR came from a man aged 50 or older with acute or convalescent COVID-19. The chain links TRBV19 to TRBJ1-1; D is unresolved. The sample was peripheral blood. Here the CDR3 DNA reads TGTGCCAGTACCTTAGTAGCCTCCAACACTGAAGCTTTCTTT. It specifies CASTLVASNTEAFF. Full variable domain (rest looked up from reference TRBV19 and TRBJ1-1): DGGITQSPKYLFRKEGQNVTLSCEQNLNHDAMYWYRQDPGQGLRLIYYSQIVNDFQKGDIAEGYSVSREKKESFPLTVTSAQKNPTAFYLCASTLVASNTEAFFGQGTRLTVV.